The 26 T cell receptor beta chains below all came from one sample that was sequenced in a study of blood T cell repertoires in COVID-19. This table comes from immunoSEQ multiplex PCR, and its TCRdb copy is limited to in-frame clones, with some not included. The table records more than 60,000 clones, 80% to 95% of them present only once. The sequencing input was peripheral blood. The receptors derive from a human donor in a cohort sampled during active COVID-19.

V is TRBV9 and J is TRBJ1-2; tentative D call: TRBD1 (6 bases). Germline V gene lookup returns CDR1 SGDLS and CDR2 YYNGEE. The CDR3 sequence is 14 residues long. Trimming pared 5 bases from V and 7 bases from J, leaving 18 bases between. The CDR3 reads CASSSGTGGLGYTF. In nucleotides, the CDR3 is TGTGCCAGCAGTTCCGGGACGGGGGGGCTTGGCTACACCTTC.

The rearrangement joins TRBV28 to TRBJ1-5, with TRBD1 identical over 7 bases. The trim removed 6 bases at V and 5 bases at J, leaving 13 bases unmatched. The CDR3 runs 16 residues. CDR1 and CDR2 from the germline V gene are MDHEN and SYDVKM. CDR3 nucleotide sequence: TGTGCCAGCAGCCCCGCTAAAGGGGGCGGGTATCAGCCCCAGCATTTT. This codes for CASSPAKGGGYQPQHF.

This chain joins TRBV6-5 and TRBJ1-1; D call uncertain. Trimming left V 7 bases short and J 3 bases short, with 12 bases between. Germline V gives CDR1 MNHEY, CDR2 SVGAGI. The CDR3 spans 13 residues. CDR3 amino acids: CASTHRRDTEAFF. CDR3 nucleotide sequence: TGTGCCAGCACCCACCGGAGGGACACTGAAGCTTTCTTT.

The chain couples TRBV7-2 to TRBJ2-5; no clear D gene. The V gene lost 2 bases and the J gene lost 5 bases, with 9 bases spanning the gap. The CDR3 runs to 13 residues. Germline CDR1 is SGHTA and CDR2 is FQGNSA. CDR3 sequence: CASSLSITETQYF. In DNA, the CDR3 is TGTGCCAGCAGCTTAAGCATTACCGAGACCCAGTACTTC.

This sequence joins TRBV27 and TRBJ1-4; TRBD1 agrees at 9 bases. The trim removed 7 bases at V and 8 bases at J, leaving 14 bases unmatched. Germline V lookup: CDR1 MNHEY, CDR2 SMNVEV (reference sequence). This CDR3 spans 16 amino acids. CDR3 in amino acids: CASTTYKTGGEEKLFF. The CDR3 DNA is TGTGCCAGCACCACTTATAAGACAGGGGGTGAAGAAAAACTGTTTTTT.

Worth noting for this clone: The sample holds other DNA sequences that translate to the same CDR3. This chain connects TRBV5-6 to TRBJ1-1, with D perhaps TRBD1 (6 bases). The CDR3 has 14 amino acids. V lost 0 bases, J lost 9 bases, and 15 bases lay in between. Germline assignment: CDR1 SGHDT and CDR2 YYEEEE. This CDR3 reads CASSLEAGAGKAFF. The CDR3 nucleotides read TGTGCCAGCAGCTTGGAGGCGGGGGCAGGAAAAGCTTTCTTT. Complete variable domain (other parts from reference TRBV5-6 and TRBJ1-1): DAGVTQSPTHLIKTRGQQVTLRCSPKSGHDTVSWYQQALGQGPQFIFQYYEEEERQRGNFPDRFSGHQFPNYSSELNVNALLLGDSALYLCASSLEAGAGKAFFGQGTRLTVV.

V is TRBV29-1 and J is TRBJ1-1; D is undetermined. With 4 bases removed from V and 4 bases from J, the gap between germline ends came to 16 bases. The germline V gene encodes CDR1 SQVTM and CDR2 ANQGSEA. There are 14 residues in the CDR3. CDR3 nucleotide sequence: TGCAGCGTTGTGTTCCGGGAGGTGGGCACTGAAGCTTTCTTT. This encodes CSVVFREVGTEAFF.

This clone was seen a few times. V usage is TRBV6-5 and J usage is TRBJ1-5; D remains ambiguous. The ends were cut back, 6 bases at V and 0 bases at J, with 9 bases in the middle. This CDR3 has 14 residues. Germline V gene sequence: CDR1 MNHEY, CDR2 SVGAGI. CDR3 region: CASRRGISNQPQHF. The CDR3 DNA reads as TGTGCCAGCAGACGAGGGATTAGCAATCAGCCCCAGCATTTT.

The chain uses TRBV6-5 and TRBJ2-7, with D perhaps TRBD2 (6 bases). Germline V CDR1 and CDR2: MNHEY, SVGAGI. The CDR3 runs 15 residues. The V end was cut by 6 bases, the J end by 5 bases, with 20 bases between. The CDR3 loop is CASSPGAGRADEQYF. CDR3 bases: TGTGCCAGCAGCCCGGGAGCAGGGCGGGCCGACGAGCAGTACTTC.

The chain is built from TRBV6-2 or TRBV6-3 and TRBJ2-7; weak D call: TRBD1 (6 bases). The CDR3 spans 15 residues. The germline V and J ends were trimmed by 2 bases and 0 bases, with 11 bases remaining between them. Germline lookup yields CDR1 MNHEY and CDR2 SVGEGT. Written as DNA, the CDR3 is TGTGCCAGCAGTTACCGACAGGTCCGCTCCTACGAGCAGTACTTC. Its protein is CASSYRQVRSYEQYF.

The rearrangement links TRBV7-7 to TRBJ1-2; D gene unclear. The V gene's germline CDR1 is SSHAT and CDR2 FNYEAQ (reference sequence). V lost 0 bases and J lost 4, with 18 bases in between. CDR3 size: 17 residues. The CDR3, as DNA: TGTGCCAGCAGCTTAGCGCGTTTGTTTGAGGGTAGCTATGGCTACACCTTC. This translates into CASSLARLFEGSYGYTF.

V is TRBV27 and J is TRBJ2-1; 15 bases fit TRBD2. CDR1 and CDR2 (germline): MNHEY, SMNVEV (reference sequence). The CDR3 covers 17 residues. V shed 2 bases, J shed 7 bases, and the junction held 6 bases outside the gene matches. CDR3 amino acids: CASSLRTSGGVYNEQFF. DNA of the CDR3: TGTGCCAGCAGTTTAAGGACTAGCGGGGGGGTTTATAATGAGCAGTTCTTC.

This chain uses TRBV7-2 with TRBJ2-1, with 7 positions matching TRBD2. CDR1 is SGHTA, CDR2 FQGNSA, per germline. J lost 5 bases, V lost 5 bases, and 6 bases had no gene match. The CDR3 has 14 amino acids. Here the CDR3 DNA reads TGTGCCAGCAGCCTTTCGAGCGGGGACAATGAGCAGTTCTTC. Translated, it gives CASSLSSGDNEQFF.

The CDR3 protein is CASTRRGDGYTF. As DNA, the CDR3 is TGTGCCAGCACCCGACGGGGGGACGGCTACACCTTC. This chain uses TRBV7-9 with TRBJ1-2; possible D gene TRBD1, 5 bases. Trimming stripped 7 bases from V and 8 bases from J, with 14 bases between. Germline V gene data show CDR1 as SEHNR and CDR2 as FQNEAQ (reference sequence). This CDR3 contains 12 residues.

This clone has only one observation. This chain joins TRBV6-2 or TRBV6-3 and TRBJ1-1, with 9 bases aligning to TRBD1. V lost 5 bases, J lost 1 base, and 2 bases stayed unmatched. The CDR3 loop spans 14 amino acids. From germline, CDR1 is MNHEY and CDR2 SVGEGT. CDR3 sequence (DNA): TGTGCCAGCAGTACAGGGGGCTGGAACACTGAAGCTTTCTTT. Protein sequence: CASSTGGWNTEAFF.

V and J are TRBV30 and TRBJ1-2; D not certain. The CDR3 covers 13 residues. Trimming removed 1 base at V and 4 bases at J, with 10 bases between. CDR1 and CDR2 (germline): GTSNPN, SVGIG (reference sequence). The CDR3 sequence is CAWSEQSLYGYTF. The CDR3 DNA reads TGTGCCTGGAGTGAACAGTCACTCTATGGCTACACCTTC.

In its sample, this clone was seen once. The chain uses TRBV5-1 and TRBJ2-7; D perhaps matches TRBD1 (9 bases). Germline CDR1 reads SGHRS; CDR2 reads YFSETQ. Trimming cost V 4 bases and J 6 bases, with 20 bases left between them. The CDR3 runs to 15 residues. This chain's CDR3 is CASSPGGTGFGEQYF. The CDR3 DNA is TGCGCCAGCAGCCCGGGGGGGACAGGGTTTGGCGAGCAGTACTTC.

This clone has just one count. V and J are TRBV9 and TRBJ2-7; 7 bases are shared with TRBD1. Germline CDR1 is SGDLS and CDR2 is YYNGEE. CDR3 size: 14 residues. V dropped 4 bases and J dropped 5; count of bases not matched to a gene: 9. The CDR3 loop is CASSPGQTLHEQYF. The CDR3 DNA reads TGTGCCAGCAGCCCGGGACAGACCTTGCACGAGCAGTACTTC.

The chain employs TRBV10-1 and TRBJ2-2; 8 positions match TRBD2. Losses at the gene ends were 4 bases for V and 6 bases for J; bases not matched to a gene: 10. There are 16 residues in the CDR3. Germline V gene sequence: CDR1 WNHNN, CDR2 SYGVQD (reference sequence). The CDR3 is CASSAITGGPPGELFF. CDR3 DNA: TGCGCCAGCAGTGCCATAACGGGGGGGCCCCCCGGGGAGCTGTTTTTT.

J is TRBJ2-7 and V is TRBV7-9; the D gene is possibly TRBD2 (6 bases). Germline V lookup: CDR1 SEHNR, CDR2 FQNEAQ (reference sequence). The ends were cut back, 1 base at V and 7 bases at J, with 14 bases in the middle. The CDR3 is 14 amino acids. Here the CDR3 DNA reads TGTGCCAGCAGCTTAGGGGACTCGAGGGGAGAGCAGTACTTC. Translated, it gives CASSLGDSRGEQYF. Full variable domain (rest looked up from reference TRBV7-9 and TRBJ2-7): DTGVSQNPRHKITKRGQNVTFRCDPISEHNRLYWYRQTLGQGPEFLTYFQNEAQLEKSRLLSDRFSAERPKGSFSTLEIQRTEQGDSAMYLCASSLGDSRGEQYFGPGTRLTVT.

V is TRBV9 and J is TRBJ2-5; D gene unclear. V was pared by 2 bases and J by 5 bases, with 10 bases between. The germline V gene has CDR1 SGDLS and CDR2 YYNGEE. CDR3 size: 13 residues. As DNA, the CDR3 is TGTGCCAGCAGCGTTAGCCAGCAGGAGACCCAGTACTTC. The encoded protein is CASSVSQQETQYF.

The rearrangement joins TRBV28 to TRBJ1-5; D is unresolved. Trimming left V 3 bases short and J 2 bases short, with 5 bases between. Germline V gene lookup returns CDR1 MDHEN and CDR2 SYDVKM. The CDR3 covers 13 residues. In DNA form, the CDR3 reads TGTGCCAGCAGTTTTAGCGGCAATCAGCCCCAGCATTTT. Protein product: CASSFSGNQPQHF. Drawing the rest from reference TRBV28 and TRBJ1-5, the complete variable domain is DVKVTQSSRYLVKRTGEKVFLECVQDMDHENMFWYRQDPGLGLRLIYFSYDVKMKEKGDIPEGYSVSREKKERFSLILESASTNQTSMYLCASSFSGNQPQHFGDGTRLSIL.

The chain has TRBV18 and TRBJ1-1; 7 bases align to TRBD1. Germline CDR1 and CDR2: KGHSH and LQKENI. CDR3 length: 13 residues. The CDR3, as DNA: TGTCTGTCGGCGACAGGGCTAAACACTGAAGCTTTCTTT. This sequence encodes CLSATGLNTEAFF.

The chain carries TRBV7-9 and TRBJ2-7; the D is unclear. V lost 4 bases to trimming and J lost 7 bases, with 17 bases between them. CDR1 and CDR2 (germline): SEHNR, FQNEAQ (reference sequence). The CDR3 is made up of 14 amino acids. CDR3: CASSSSIRSWEQYF. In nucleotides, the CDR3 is TGTGCCAGCAGCTCCTCGATCCGGTCCTGGGAGCAGTACTTC.

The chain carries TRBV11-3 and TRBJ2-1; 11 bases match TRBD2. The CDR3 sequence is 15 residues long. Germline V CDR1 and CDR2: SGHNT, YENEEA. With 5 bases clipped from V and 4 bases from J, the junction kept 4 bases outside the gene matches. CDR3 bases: TGTGCCAGCAGCCCCGGGACTAGCGGATACAATGAGCAGTTCTTC. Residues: CASSPGTSGYNEQFF.

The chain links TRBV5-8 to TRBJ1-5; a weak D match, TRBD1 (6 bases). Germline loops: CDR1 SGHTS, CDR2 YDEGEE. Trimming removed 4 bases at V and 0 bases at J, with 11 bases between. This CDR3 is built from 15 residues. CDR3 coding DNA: TGTGCCAGCAGCCTTTGGACAGTTAGCAATCAGCCCCAGCATTTT. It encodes CASSLWTVSNQPQHF.